Listed below are T cell receptor beta chains from one sample, sequenced in a study of control samples from healthy donors and cancer patients. Profiling relied on immunoSEQ multiplex PCR, and the TCRdb table lists in-frame clones only, not all of them. The table includes over 200,000 clones, about 80% detected once. Source material: PBMCs. These receptors all come from a woman aged 55 to 70 with lung cancer. The CDR3 runs from the conserved cysteine through the conserved F or W. D genes are given only for firm matches. Not every row has a clone size; where given, it reads once, few, many or a size class.

NA	NA	TRBV15	TRBJ2-7	TGTGCCACCAGCAGAGATTTCGGAGGCTACGAGCAGTACTTC	CATSRDFGGYEQYF
NA	NA	TRBV10-3	TRBJ1-2	TGTGCCATCAGTGAGCGACTAACCGCTGTAGGGAACTATGGCTACACCTTC	CAISERLTAVGNYGYTF
NA	NA	TRBV6-6	TRBJ1-5	TGTGCCAGCAGCGGAGTACAGGCCAATCAGCCCCAGCATTTT	CASSGVQANQPQHF
NA	TRBD2	TRBV28	TRBJ2-7	TGTGCCAGCAGTTTGGGAGGGATGGTCTACGAGCAGTACTTC	CASSLGGMVYEQYF
NA	NA	TRBV10-3	TRBJ1-2	TGTGCCATCAGGGACGGGTTAGCTAACTATGGCTACACCTTC	CAIRDGLANYGYTF
NA	NA	TRBV5-5	TRBJ2-5	TGTGCCAGCAGCTTCCTACTGGGAGGCCCAGAGACCCAGTACTTC	CASSFLLGGPETQYF
NA	NA	TRBV21-1	TRBJ2-7	TGTGCCAGCAGGGAGACAGGGGCTGTGACCTACGAGCAGTACTTC	CASRETGAVTYEQYF
NA	NA	TRBV5-1	TRBJ1-1	TGCGCCAGCAGCTCGGGTCTTTACACTGAAGCTTTCTTT	CASSSGLYTEAFF
NA	NA	TRBV5-6	TRBJ2-1	TGTGCCAGCAGCCCCAACGGGGAAATAGGGCAGTTCTTC	CASSPNGEIGQFF
NA	NA	TRBV5-1	TRBJ2-2	TGCGCCAGCAGCTTGGCGGACAGCACCGGGGAGCTGTTTTTT	CASSLADSTGELFF
few	TRBD2	TRBV7-2	TRBJ2-2	TGTGCCAGCAGCTTGACTAGCGGGAGGGTTACCGGGGAGCTGTTTTTT	CASSLTSGRVTGELFF
NA	NA	TRBV19	TRBJ1-1	TGTGCCAGTAGTGTTCTCCTGGACGGTTTTGAAGCTTTCTTT	CASSVLLDGFEAFF
NA	NA	TRBV5-4	TRBJ2-1	TGTGCCAGCAGCTTGGGAGCACCTAGCAGCGGTGAGCAGTTCTTC	CASSLGAPSSGEQFF
once	NA	TRBV14	TRBJ1-2	TGTGCCAGCAGCCAAGGTGGCATCGGGACTAACTATGGCTACACCTTC	CASSQGGIGTNYGYTF
NA	NA	TRBV5-6	TRBJ1-1	TGTGCCAGCAGCCTAAGACACTTTGAAGCTTTCTTT	CASSLRHFEAFF
NA	NA	TRBV19	TRBJ1-6	TGTGCCAGTAGCGACACAGCATATAATTCACCCCTCCACTTT	CASSDTAYNSPLHF
NA	NA	TRBV5-1	TRBJ2-1	TGCGCCAGCAGCTTGGGTCGGAGGGAGCAGTTCTTC	CASSLGRREQFF
NA	NA	TRBV7-6	TRBJ1-4	TGTGCCAGCAGCTTAGCCGCTGGAACTAATGAAAAACTGTTTTTT	CASSLAAGTNEKLFF
NA	TRBD2	TRBV7-2	TRBJ2-2	TGTGCCAGCAGCTTAGCTAGCGGGGGGGCCGGGGAGCTGTTTTTT	CASSLASGGAGELFF
NA	NA	TRBV4-1	TRBJ2-7	TGCGCCAGCAGCCAAGATACGTTTAGCTCCTACGAGCAGTACTTC	CASSQDTFSSYEQYF
NA	NA	TRBV9	TRBJ2-2	TGTGCCAGCAGCGTAGACCCGAACACCGGGGAGCTGTTTTTT	CASSVDPNTGELFF
NA	TRBD1	TRBV5-1	TRBJ1-1	TGCGCCAGCAGCTCGCGGGACAGGGATGGAGACACTGAAGCTTTCTTT	CASSSRDRDGDTEAFF
NA	NA	TRBV7-2	TRBJ2-7	TGTGCCAGCAGCTTAAGCGGGTTCGTTTCCTACGAGCAGTACTTC	CASSLSGFVSYEQYF
NA	NA	TRBV4-2	TRBJ1-5	TGTGCCAGCAGCCAGACTAATCAGCCCCAGCATTTT	CASSQTNQPQHF
NA	NA	TRBV15	TRBJ2-7	TGTGCCACCAGCGCCCTACAGGCGGGGATTTACGAGCAGTACTTC	CATSALQAGIYEQYF
NA	NA	TRBV19	TRBJ1-2	TGTGCCAGTAGTATAGATCAGGGACCGTACGGCTACACCTTC	CASSIDQGPYGYTF
few	NA	TRBV27	TRBJ1-5	TGTGCCAGCAGTTTAGGAGGGCATAGCAATCAGCCCCAGCATTTT	CASSLGGHSNQPQHF
NA	TRBD1	TRBV6-5	TRBJ2-1	TGTGCCAGCAGTCTCGACAGGGGAAATGAGCAGTTCTTC	CASSLDRGNEQFF
NA	NA	TRBV21-1	TRBJ2-7	TGTGCCAGCAGCCCCATGGGACTAGCGGGGGGTTTTAGCTCCTACGAGCAGTACTTC	CASSPMGLAGGFSSYEQYF
few	NA	TRBV10-3	TRBJ1-1	TGTGCCTCCACCCCCGGGAACACTGAAGCTTTCTTT	CASTPGNTEAFF
NA	TRBD1	TRBV19	TRBJ2-1	TGTGCCAGTAGTATCCTCAAAGGGACAGGGGCAAACAATGAGCAGTTCTTC	CASSILKGTGANNEQFF
NA	TRBD2	TRBV2	TRBJ2-3	TGTGCCAGCAGACAACGGGACTACCCCACAGATACGCAGTATTTT	CASRQRDYPTDTQYF
NA	NA	TRBV10-1	TRBJ1-5	TGCGCCAGCAGTTTTCCGGGCCGCGGCCTAGACAATCAGCCCCAGCATTTT	CASSFPGRGLDNQPQHF
many	NA	TRBV10-3	TRBJ1-5	TGTGCCACCGGTTGGGCCGACCAGCCCCAGCATTTT	CATGWADQPQHF
NA	NA	TRBV18	TRBJ2-3	TGTGCCAGCTCACCACCGGCAGATACGCAGTATTTT	CASSPPADTQYF
NA	NA	TRBV7-9	TRBJ2-2	TGTGCCAGCAGCTTTGAAGGGTACACCGGGGAGCTGTTTTTT	CASSFEGYTGELFF
once	NA	TRBV2	TRBJ1-5	TGTGCCAGCAGTGAAACGGGGGGCAATCAGCCCCAGCATTTT	CASSETGGNQPQHF
NA	NA	TRBV11-2	TRBJ2-2	TGTGCCAGCAGGAGTCTCAGCGTGAACACCGGGGAGCTGTTTTTT	CASRSLSVNTGELFF
NA	NA	TRBV19	TRBJ1-2	TGTGCCAGTAGTATAGGGGGCACCTATGGCTACACCTTC	CASSIGGTYGYTF
NA	NA	TRBV2	TRBJ2-5	TGTGCCAGCACCCGGTCAGTGGACGAGACCCAGTACTTC	CASTRSVDETQYF
NA	TRBD2	TRBV10-1	TRBJ2-2	TGCGCCAGCAGTACTAGCGGAACTAACACCGGGGAGCTGTTTTTT	CASSTSGTNTGELFF
NA	NA	TRBV27	TRBJ2-3	TGTGCCAGCAGTTCCCTTGGTACGCAGTATTTT	CASSSLGTQYF
NA	TRBD2	TRBV4-1	TRBJ2-2	TGCGCCAGCAGCCAAGATATAGCGGGGGGGCTCTCCGGGGAGCTGTTTTTT	CASSQDIAGGLSGELFF
NA	TRBD1	TRBV5-1	TRBJ2-2	TGCGCCAGCGGATCCGGACAGGGGAGCACCGGGGAGCTGTTTTTT	CASGSGQGSTGELFF
NA	TRBD1	TRBV5-1	TRBJ1-2	TGCGCCAGCAGCGACACAGGGGTTAGCTATGGCTACACCTTC	CASSDTGVSYGYTF
NA	TRBD1	TRBV11-2	TRBJ1-1	TGTGCCAGCAGCCTTAGGACAGGGGGGACTGAAGCTTTCTTT	CASSLRTGGTEAFF
NA	NA	TRBV25-1	TRBJ2-5	TGTGCCAGCAGCAACGAGTACCAAGAGACCCAGTACTTC	CASSNEYQETQYF
NA	TRBD1	TRBV2	TRBJ1-5	TGTGCCAGCAGTGGGACAGGACTTAGCAATCAGCCCCAGCATTTT	CASSGTGLSNQPQHF
NA	NA	TRBV3-1/TRBV3-2	TRBJ2-1	TGTGCCAGCAGACCTCGGTCCTCCAATGAGCAGTTCTTC	CASRPRSSNEQFF
once	NA	TRBV6-2/TRBV6-3	TRBJ2-2	TGTGCCAGCAGTTACTCGTACCAAAACACCGGGGAGCTGTTTTTT	CASSYSYQNTGELFF
NA	NA	TRBV3-1/TRBV3-2	TRBJ2-5	TGTGCCAGCAGCCAAGGGGGCAACCAAGAGACCCAGTACTTC	CASSQGGNQETQYF
NA	NA	TRBV15	TRBJ2-3	TGTGCCACCGGGATTGACACAGATACGCAGTATTTT	CATGIDTDTQYF
few	NA	TRBV5-1	TRBJ1-5	TGCGCCAGCAGCTTGGGGGGTAGCAATCAGCCCCAGCATTTT	CASSLGGSNQPQHF
NA	NA	TRBV14	TRBJ2-1	TGTGCCAGCAGCCAAGATGCGAGGCAGTTCTCCTACAATGAGCAGTTCTTC	CASSQDARQFSYNEQFF
NA	NA	TRBV7-9	TRBJ1-5	TGTGCCAGCAGCCAGGGACCCAATCAGCCCCAGCATTTT	CASSQGPNQPQHF